This TCR beta chain emerged from a study of T cell responses to AZD1222 COVID-19 vaccine. Study observations and caveats: Donor demographics were predominantly white British with a female majority; clonal diversity may be underestimated. Two AZD1222 doses significantly raised spike-specific TCR breadth and depth over controls.

Notes on this clone: Its specificity is not known.

The CDR3 has 14 residues. V was pared by 2 bases and J by 2 bases, with 10 bases between. CDR1 and CDR2 from the germline V gene are SGHNT and YYREEE (reference sequence). TCRdb's table, derived via immunoSEQ multiplex PCR, lists solely in-frame clones and lacks some. The sample lists 95,000 to 150,000 clones; around 91% were seen once. The sequence was collected from an adult in good health. The sample was peripheral blood, taken on day 0 of AZD1222 vaccination. The chain joins TRBV5-4 to TRBJ2-5, with unresolved D. CDR3 protein: CASSLVGVQETQYF. The CDR3 coding sequence is TGTGCCAGCAGCTTAGTAGGAGTTCAAGAGACCCAGTACTTC.